This entry lists 13 T cell receptor beta chains sequenced from one sample in a study of cytomegalovirus exposure and HLA in healthy donors. The PCR used 60 Vbeta and 13 Jbeta primers. The repertoire was sequenced with immunoSEQ multiplex PCR; TCRdb's copy has only in-frame clones and lacks some. The sample holds 160,000 or so clones, over 65% seen once. The sample comprised PBMCs. These receptors were collected from a man aged 18 to 35 in good health and CMV-seropositive.

The chain employs TRBV5-1 and TRBJ2-3, with 10 positions matching TRBD2. The CDR3 sequence is 15 residues long. Germline trimming cut 4 bases from V and 1 base from J; bases unmatched to any gene: 3. Germline V gene lookup returns CDR1 SGHRS and CDR2 YFSETQ. CDR3 sequence: CASSLAGEGTDTQYF. The CDR3 nucleotides read TGCGCCAGCAGCCTAGCGGGAGAAGGCACAGATACGCAGTATTTT.

The rearrangement links TRBV5-6 to TRBJ1-2, with D perhaps matching TRBD1 (5 bases). The germline gives CDR1 SGHDT, CDR2 YYEEEE. The CDR3 is made up of 16 amino acids. Trimming pared 0 bases from V and 4 bases from J, leaving 16 bases between. The CDR3 sequence: CASSLGEGPGRYGYTF. In nucleotides, the CDR3 is TGTGCCAGCAGCTTGGGGGAGGGGCCTGGGCGCTATGGCTACACCTTC.

This chain links TRBV29-1 with TRBJ2-3; 7 bases are shared with TRBD1. Trimming removed 7 bases from V and 2 bases from J; junction bases left unmatched: 6. Germline V gene data show CDR1 as SQVTM and CDR2 as ANQGSEA. This CDR3 is built from 13 residues. CDR3: CSAPQGNTDTQYF. CDR3 DNA: TGCAGCGCCCCACAGGGGAACACAGATACGCAGTATTTT.

J is TRBJ2-5 and V is TRBV5-4; 9 bases are a match to TRBD1. V dropped 3 bases and J dropped 4; count of bases not matched to a gene: 7. The CDR3 length is 15 residues. The germline gives CDR1 SGHNT, CDR2 YYREEE (reference sequence). CDR3 bases: TGTGCCAGCAGCTGGGAATCGGACAGGGGAGAGACCCAGTACTTC. As protein: CASSWESDRGETQYF.

V and J are TRBV5-1 and TRBJ1-1; unclear D gene. This CDR3 region has 14 residues. Per the germline V gene, CDR1 is SGHRS and CDR2 is YFSETQ. V gave up 5 bases and J gave up 3 bases, with 14 bases separating them. CDR3 in DNA: TGCGCCAGCAGTGTGAGTAAGGGAGACACTGAAGCTTTCTTT. It codes for CASSVSKGDTEAFF.

As DNA, the CDR3 is TGTGCCAGCAATCACGGGAATGAGCAGTTCTTC. Residues: CASNHGNEQFF. This chain joins TRBV28 and TRBJ2-1, with D unclear. This CDR3 comprises 11 residues. V was trimmed by 7 bases and J by 7 bases, leaving 8 bases between them. Germline-derived CDR1 and CDR2 are MDHEN and SYDVKM.

V and J are TRBV19 and TRBJ1-2; D perhaps matches TRBD1 (6 bases). CDR1 and CDR2 from the germline V gene are LNHDA and SQIVND (reference sequence). The CDR3 has 12 amino acids. Between the trimmed V and J ends, which lost 8 bases and 8 bases, there was a span of 15 bases. CDR3 DNA sequence: TGTGCCAGTTCCAGAGGGGGTGGGGGCTACACCTTC. Its protein is CASSRGGGGYTF.

The chain combines TRBV7-6 with TRBJ2-7, with a tentative D call TRBD1 (5 bases). Deletions cut 1 base from V and 6 bases from J, with 10 bases between. Germline CDR1 is SGHVS and CDR2 is FNYEAQ. The length of the CDR3 is 13 residues. The CDR3 protein is CASSLGAGSEQYV. The CDR3 DNA reads as TGTGCCAGCAGCTTAGGGGCAGGGTCCGAGCAGTACGTC.

The V and J genes are TRBV2 and TRBJ1-4; D possibly corresponds to TRBD1 (6 bases). The CDR3 runs 15 residues. Deletions cut 6 bases from V and 3 bases from J, with 14 bases between. Germline V lookup: CDR1 SNHLY, CDR2 FYNNEI. The CDR3 loop reads CASRSLGAPNEKLFF. CDR3 coding DNA: TGTGCCAGCAGGAGCTTGGGGGCGCCTAATGAAAAACTGTTTTTT.

DNA of the CDR3: TGCGCCAGCAGCCAGCCACAGGGACCTGGGGAGACCCAGTACTTC. Translating gives CASSQPQGPGETQYF. This rearrangement joins TRBV4-1 to TRBJ2-5; a weak D match, TRBD1 (6 bases). Looked up from germline, CDR1 is MGHRA and CDR2 is YSYEKL. The germline V and J ends were trimmed by 3 bases and 5 bases, with 16 bases remaining between them. The CDR3 has 15 amino acids.

The rearrangement uses TRBV10-3 and TRBJ2-5; 11 positions agree with TRBD1. Germline V lookup: CDR1 ENHRY, CDR2 SYGVKD. V shed 10 bases and J 0 bases; nucleotides not matched to a gene: 7. The CDR3 is made up of 15 amino acids. Here the CDR3 reads CATDRTGGHQETQYF. The CDR3 DNA sequence: TGTGCCACGGATAGGACAGGGGGCCACCAAGAGACCCAGTACTTC.

The chain recombines TRBV6-5 with TRBJ1-2; the match to TRBD1 covers 9 bases. J lost 8 bases, V lost 5 bases, and 9 bases had no gene match. Per the germline V gene, CDR1 is MNHEY and CDR2 is SVGAGI. The CDR3 spans 14 residues. CDR3 sequence reads: CASSPGTGFIGYTF. CDR3 sequence (DNA): TGTGCCAGCAGTCCCGGGACAGGGTTTATCGGCTACACCTTC.

The J gene is TRBJ2-2, the V gene TRBV19, with a weak D call TRBD2 (6 bases). The CDR3 covers 14 residues. Germline V CDR1 and CDR2: LNHDA, SQIVND (reference sequence). V lost 8 bases to trimming and J lost 1 base, with 11 bases between them. This CDR3 is CASAQRVNTGELFF. The CDR3 DNA reads TGTGCCAGTGCCCAGCGGGTGAACACCGGGGAGCTGTTTTTT.